This TCR beta chain derives from a study of CD8+ T cells in alopecia areata. Across the whole study: Treated patients took oral tofacitinib at 5 to 10 mg twice daily.

The CDR3 spans 14 residues. With 3 bases clipped from V and 1 base from J, the junction kept 2 bases outside the gene matches. The germline V gene encodes CDR1 SGHRS and CDR2 YFSETQ. TCR sequencing used cDNA made by reverse transcription of extracted RNA. Clones were sequenced by immunoSEQ multiplex PCR, and TCRdb holds only the in-frame ones, with some missing. The data contain over 200,000 clones, 50% to 75% of them singletons. This clone turned up a few times. Treatment defined: oral pan-JAK inhibitor, 5-10 mg twice daily. Peripheral blood samples and lesional scalp punch biopsies were obtained from alopecia areata patients.

The receptor comes from a human donor with alopecia areata. The sequencing used CD4+ T cells sorted from blood, collected at week 4, from a patient treated with tofacitinib. The chain joins TRBV5-1 to TRBJ1-1; TRBD1 aligns across 8 bases. DNA of the CDR3: TGCGCCAGCAGCTCGGGACAGGCGAACACTGAAGCTTTCTTT. It yields the protein CASSSGQANTEAFF.